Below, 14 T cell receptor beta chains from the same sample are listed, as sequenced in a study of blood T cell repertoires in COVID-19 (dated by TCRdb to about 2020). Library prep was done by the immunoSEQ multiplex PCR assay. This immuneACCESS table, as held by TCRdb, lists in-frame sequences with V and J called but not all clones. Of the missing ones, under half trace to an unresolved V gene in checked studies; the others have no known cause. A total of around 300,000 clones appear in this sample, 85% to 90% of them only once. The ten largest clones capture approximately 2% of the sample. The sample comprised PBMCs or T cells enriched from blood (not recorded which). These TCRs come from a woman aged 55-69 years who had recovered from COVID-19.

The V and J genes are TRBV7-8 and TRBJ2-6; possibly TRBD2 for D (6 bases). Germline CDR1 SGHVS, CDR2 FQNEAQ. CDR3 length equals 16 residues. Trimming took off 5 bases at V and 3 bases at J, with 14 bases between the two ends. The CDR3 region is CASSALPGGGANVLTF. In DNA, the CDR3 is TGTGCCAGCAGCGCCCTTCCCGGGGGTGGGGCCAACGTCCTGACTTTC.

The CDR3 sequence: CASSRDPTDTQYF. In DNA, the CDR3 is TGTGCCAGCAGCCGGGATCCCACAGATACGCAGTATTTT. The rearrangement links TRBV7-9 to TRBJ2-3, with D perhaps matching TRBD2 (5 bases). The CDR3 totals 13 residues. Per germline, CDR1 SEHNR and CDR2 FQNEAQ (reference sequence). Trimming stripped 5 bases from V and 2 bases from J, with 8 bases between.

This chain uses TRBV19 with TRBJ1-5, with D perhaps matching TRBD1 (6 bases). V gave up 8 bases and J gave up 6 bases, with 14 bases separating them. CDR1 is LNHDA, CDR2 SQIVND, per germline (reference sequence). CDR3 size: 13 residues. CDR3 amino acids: CASLGGASQPQHF. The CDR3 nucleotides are TGTGCCAGTTTGGGGGGGGCGAGTCAGCCCCAGCATTTT.

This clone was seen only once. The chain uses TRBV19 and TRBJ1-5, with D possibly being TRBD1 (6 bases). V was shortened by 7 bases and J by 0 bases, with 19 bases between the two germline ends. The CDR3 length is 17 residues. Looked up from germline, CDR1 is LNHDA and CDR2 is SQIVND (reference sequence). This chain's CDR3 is CASTSTRTASSNQPQHF. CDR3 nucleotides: TGTGCCAGTACATCTACGAGGACAGCTTCTAGCAATCAGCCCCAGCATTTT.

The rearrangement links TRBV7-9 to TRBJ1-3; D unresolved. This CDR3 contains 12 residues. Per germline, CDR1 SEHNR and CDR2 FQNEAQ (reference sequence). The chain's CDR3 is CAGQTSGNTIYF. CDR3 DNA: TGTGCGGGCCAAACATCTGGAAACACCATATATTTT.

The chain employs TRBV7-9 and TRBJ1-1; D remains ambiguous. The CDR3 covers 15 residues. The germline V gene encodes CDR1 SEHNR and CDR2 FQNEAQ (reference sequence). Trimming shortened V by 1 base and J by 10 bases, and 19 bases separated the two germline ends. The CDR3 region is CASSLGPDPKRRAFF. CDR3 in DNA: TGTGCCAGCAGCTTAGGTCCAGATCCGAAGCGTCGAGCTTTCTTT. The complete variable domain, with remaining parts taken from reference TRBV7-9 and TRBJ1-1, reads DTGVSQNPRHKITKRGQNVTFRCDPISEHNRLYWYRQTLGQGPEFLTYFQNEAQLEKSRLLSDRFSAERPKGSFSTLEIQRTEQGDSAMYLCASSLGPDPKRRAFFGQGTRLTVV.

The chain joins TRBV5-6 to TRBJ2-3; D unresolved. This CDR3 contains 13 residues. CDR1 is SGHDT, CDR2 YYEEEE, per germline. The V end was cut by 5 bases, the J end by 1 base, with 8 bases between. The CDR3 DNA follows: TGTGCCAGCAGTTCCCCCGGCACAGATACGCAGTATTTT. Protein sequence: CASSSPGTDTQYF.

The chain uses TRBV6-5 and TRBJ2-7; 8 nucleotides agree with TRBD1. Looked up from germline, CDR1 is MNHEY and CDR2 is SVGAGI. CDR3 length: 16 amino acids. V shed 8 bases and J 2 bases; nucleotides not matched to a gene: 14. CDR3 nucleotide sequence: TGTGCCAGCGGTTGGTTCCAGGGGGCAACGACCTACGAGCAGTACTTC. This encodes CASGWFQGATTYEQYF.

The CDR3 sequence is CASSQLGLAGFNEQFF. The CDR3 coding sequence is TGTGCCAGCAGCCAACTGGGACTAGCGGGGTTCAATGAGCAGTTCTTC. J is TRBJ2-1 and V is TRBV7-8; 13 nucleotides align to TRBD2. V trimming: 5 bases; J trimming: 6 bases; junction bases outside the gene matches: 7. Germline CDR1 and CDR2: SGHVS and FQNEAQ. The CDR3 contains 16 residues.

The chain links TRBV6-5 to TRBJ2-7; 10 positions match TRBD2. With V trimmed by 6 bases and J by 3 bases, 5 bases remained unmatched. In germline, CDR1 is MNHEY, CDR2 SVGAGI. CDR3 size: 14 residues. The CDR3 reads CASRKLAGFYEQYF. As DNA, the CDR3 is TGTGCCAGCAGAAAACTAGCGGGATTCTACGAGCAGTACTTC.

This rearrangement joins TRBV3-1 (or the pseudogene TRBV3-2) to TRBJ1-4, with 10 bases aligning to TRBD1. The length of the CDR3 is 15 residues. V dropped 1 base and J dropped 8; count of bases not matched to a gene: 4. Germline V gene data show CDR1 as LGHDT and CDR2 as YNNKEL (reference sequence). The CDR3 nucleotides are TGTGCCAGCAGCCAAGGGGACAGGGGCTGGGAAAAACTGTTTTTT. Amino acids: CASSQGDRGWEKLFF.

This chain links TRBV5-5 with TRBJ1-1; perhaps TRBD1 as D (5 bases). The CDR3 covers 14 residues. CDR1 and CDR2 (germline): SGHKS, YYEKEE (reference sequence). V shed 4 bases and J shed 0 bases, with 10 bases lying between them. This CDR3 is CASSQGLLNTEAFF. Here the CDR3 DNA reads TGTGCCAGCAGCCAGGGACTCCTGAACACTGAAGCTTTCTTT.

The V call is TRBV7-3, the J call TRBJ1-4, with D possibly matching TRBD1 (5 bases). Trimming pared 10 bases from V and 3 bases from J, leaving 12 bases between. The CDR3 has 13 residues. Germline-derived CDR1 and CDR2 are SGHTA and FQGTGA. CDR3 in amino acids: CATAKTANEKLFF. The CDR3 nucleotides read TGTGCCACCGCAAAGACAGCTAATGAAAAACTGTTTTTT.

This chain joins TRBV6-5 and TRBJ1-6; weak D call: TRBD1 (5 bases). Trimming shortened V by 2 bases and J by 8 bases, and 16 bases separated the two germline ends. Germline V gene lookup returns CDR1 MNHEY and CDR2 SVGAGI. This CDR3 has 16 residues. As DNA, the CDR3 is TGTGCCAGCAGTTACACATCGGGGGACCTTTATTCACCCCTCCACTTT. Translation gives CASSYTSGDLYSPLHF.